This record covers a single T cell receptor (beta chain). Its cognate antigen is unknown. The CDR3 length is 14 residues. V was cut by 4 bases and J by 0 bases, with 10 bases left in between. Germline CDR1 reads MDHEN; CDR2 reads SYDVKM. This specimen comes from a study of beta chain features in type 1 diabetes. General study findings and limits: Significant though moderate, a shortening of TCRB CDR3s appeared in all four CD4+ subsets of Type 1 diabetes patients.

Expressed TCRB transcripts were sequenced because the isolated RNA had all been reverse transcribed beforehand. The repertoire was sequenced with immunoSEQ multiplex PCR; TCRdb's copy has only in-frame clones and lacks some. The sample contains roughly 50,000 clones, around 40% of which appear only once. The TCR sequence derives from a man aged 30-40 years with type 1 diabetes. This chain links TRBV28 with TRBJ2-7; D gene ambiguous. What was sequenced was Tregs from blood. The CDR3: CASSSPSSSYEQYF. For the CDR3, the DNA is TGTGCCAGCAGTTCCCCTAGTAGCTCCTACGAGCAGTACTTC.